A selection of T cell receptor beta chains follows, all from one sample in a study of T cell responses to AZD1222 COVID-19 vaccine. Produced via immunoSEQ multiplex PCR; TCRdb's table is partial and in-frame only. The table includes tens of thousands of clones, around 93% detected once. Sequencing was performed on peripheral blood, taken 28 days after the second AZD1222 dose. These receptors all come from an adult who received the AZD1222 COVID-19 vaccine. Each CDR3 is given with its conserved first and last residue. The order of the fields is D gene, J gene, clone size, V gene, CDR3 DNA, CDR3 protein. A D gene is named only where the DNA matches it firmly. Size is omitted from some rows. Given values are once, few, many or a class for expanded clones.

d_gene: -
j_gene: TRBJ1-4
abundance: -
v_gene: TRBV7-9
CDR3nt: TGTGCCAGCAGTCAAGGGGTTATGGGTGAAAAACTGTTTTTT
CDR3aa: CASSQGVMGEKLFF

d_gene: -
j_gene: TRBJ1-5
abundance: few
v_gene: TRBV3-1/TRBV3-2
CDR3nt: TGTGCCAGCAGCCAAGCCCCTAGGCGGGGGGGCTATAGCAATCAGCCCCAGCATTTT
CDR3aa: CASSQAPRRGGYSNQPQHF

d_gene: TRBD2
j_gene: TRBJ2-7
abundance: -
v_gene: TRBV15
CDR3nt: TGTGCCACCAGCAGAGGGTTAGCGGGAGATTTCTACGAGCAGTACTTC
CDR3aa: CATSRGLAGDFYEQYF

d_gene: TRBD1
j_gene: TRBJ1-1
abundance: -
v_gene: TRBV19
CDR3nt: TGTGCCAGTAGTATACCCCCTGGGCAGGGGGTGAGCACTGAAGCTTTCTTT
CDR3aa: CASSIPPGQGVSTEAFF

d_gene: TRBD1
j_gene: TRBJ1-5
abundance: -
v_gene: TRBV3-1/TRBV3-2
CDR3nt: TGTGCCAGCAGCCAAGATGGGACAGGGATAGAGAATCAGCCCCAGCATTTT
CDR3aa: CASSQDGTGIENQPQHF

d_gene: -
j_gene: TRBJ2-2
abundance: once
v_gene: TRBV6-5
CDR3nt: TGTGCCAGCAGTTCCCTAGGAGCGACGGGGGAGCTGTTTTTT
CDR3aa: CASSSLGATGELFF

d_gene: TRBD1
j_gene: TRBJ1-3
abundance: -
v_gene: TRBV10-3
CDR3nt: TGTGCCATCAGTGATTTCCAGGGGGTCCCTGGAAACACCATATATTTT
CDR3aa: CAISDFQGVPGNTIYF

d_gene: -
j_gene: TRBJ2-3
abundance: -
v_gene: TRBV11-2
CDR3nt: TGTGCCAGCAGCCTACCGGGGCGGTACATGACGCAGTATTTT
CDR3aa: CASSLPGRYMTQYF

d_gene: -
j_gene: TRBJ1-1
abundance: -
v_gene: TRBV6-5
CDR3nt: TGTGCCAGCAGTTACTCCTATTACACTGGCAAAGCTTTCTTT
CDR3aa: CASSYSYYTGKAFF

d_gene: -
j_gene: TRBJ2-3
abundance: -
v_gene: TRBV28
CDR3nt: TGTGCCAGCCCCCCCGGGAGCGGAGAGGGAGATACGCAGTATTTT
CDR3aa: CASPPGSGEGDTQYF

d_gene: -
j_gene: TRBJ1-5
abundance: -
v_gene: TRBV18
CDR3nt: TGTGCCAGCTCAGCAGACACAAATCAGCCCCAGCATTTT
CDR3aa: CASSADTNQPQHF

d_gene: -
j_gene: TRBJ2-2
abundance: -
v_gene: TRBV6-5
CDR3nt: TGTGCCAGCAGGGCGGGGCAGGCGAACACCGGGGAGCTGTTTTTT
CDR3aa: CASRAGQANTGELFF

d_gene: -
j_gene: TRBJ2-7
abundance: once
v_gene: TRBV7-9
CDR3nt: TGTGCCAGCAGCCCGGAGGGGGGCGGGAGTCGCTACGAGCAGTACTTC
CDR3aa: CASSPEGGGSRYEQYF

d_gene: -
j_gene: TRBJ1-5
abundance: -
v_gene: TRBV24-1
CDR3nt: TGTGCCACCAGTGATGCAACAGGGAAGAGTAATCAGCCCCAGCATTTT
CDR3aa: CATSDATGKSNQPQHF

d_gene: TRBD2
j_gene: TRBJ2-3
abundance: -
v_gene: TRBV7-2
CDR3nt: TGTGCCAGCAGCCCACTAGCGGGAGGCCCAGATACGCAGTATTTT
CDR3aa: CASSPLAGGPDTQYF

d_gene: TRBD1
j_gene: TRBJ2-2
abundance: -
v_gene: TRBV6-4
CDR3nt: TGTGCCAGCAGACTGACAGGGGCGAACACCGGGGAGCTGTTTTTT
CDR3aa: CASRLTGANTGELFF

d_gene: -
j_gene: TRBJ2-3
abundance: -
v_gene: TRBV12-2
CDR3nt: TGTGCAAGTCGCTTAGTGACGACCGATACGCAGTATTTT
CDR3aa: CASRLVTTDTQYF

d_gene: TRBD1
j_gene: TRBJ1-1
abundance: -
v_gene: TRBV5-1
CDR3nt: TGCGCCAGCAGCCTCGGGACAGGGAGCATGAACACTGAAGCTTTCTTT
CDR3aa: CASSLGTGSMNTEAFF

d_gene: -
j_gene: TRBJ2-7
abundance: -
v_gene: TRBV5-4
CDR3nt: TGTGCCAGCAGCTTACAGGGAGTAGGAATCTACGAGCAGTACTTC
CDR3aa: CASSLQGVGIYEQYF

d_gene: TRBD1
j_gene: TRBJ1-1
abundance: -
v_gene: TRBV12-5
CDR3nt: TGTGCTAGCAGAGGACAGGGTGGAGCTTTCTTT
CDR3aa: CASRGQGGAFF

d_gene: -
j_gene: TRBJ1-1
abundance: -
v_gene: TRBV28
CDR3nt: TGTGCCAGCAGTTTACCGGACAGGAACACTGAAGCTTTCTTT
CDR3aa: CASSLPDRNTEAFF

d_gene: TRBD1
j_gene: TRBJ2-7
abundance: -
v_gene: TRBV28
CDR3nt: TGTGCCAGCAGTTTACCCGCTAGAGGGACAGGCCCCTACGAGCAGTACTTC
CDR3aa: CASSLPARGTGPYEQYF

d_gene: -
j_gene: TRBJ1-2
abundance: -
v_gene: TRBV13
CDR3nt: TGTGCCAGCAGGGGTAGACAGTCCGGCTATGGCTACACCTTC
CDR3aa: CASRGRQSGYGYTF

d_gene: TRBD1
j_gene: TRBJ2-2
abundance: once
v_gene: TRBV7-3
CDR3nt: TGTGCCAGCAGCTTAAGGCCGGGACAGGGGGACACCGGGGAGCTGTTTTTT
CDR3aa: CASSLRPGQGDTGELFF

d_gene: -
j_gene: TRBJ1-2
abundance: -
v_gene: TRBV7-2
CDR3nt: TGTGCCAGCAGCGAGATGGGAGGGTGGGATGGCTACACCTTC
CDR3aa: CASSEMGGWDGYTF

d_gene: -
j_gene: TRBJ2-7
abundance: -
v_gene: TRBV24-1
CDR3nt: TGTGCCACCAGTGATTTGCGGTCCTACGAGCAGTACTTC
CDR3aa: CATSDLRSYEQYF

d_gene: -
j_gene: TRBJ1-2
abundance: -
v_gene: TRBV7-8
CDR3nt: TGTGCCAGCAGCCCAGGTTACTATGGCTACACCTTC
CDR3aa: CASSPGYYGYTF

d_gene: -
j_gene: TRBJ2-1
abundance: -
v_gene: TRBV24-1
CDR3nt: TGTGCCACCAGTGATCGTCTAGTTTCCTACAATGAGCAGTTCTTC
CDR3aa: CATSDRLVSYNEQFF

d_gene: -
j_gene: TRBJ1-5
abundance: -
v_gene: TRBV7-9
CDR3nt: TGTGCCAGCAGCTCATCCGGGGGCGTTCAGCCCCAGCATTTT
CDR3aa: CASSSSGGVQPQHF

d_gene: -
j_gene: TRBJ2-7
abundance: -
v_gene: TRBV7-2
CDR3nt: TGTGCCAGCAGCTCCTCTCCGGCGGCCGAGCAGTACTTC
CDR3aa: CASSSSPAAEQYF

d_gene: TRBD1
j_gene: TRBJ2-1
abundance: once
v_gene: TRBV6-5
CDR3nt: TGTGCCAGCAGCTACCAGGGGGCTGGCTACAATGAGCAGTTCTTC
CDR3aa: CASSYQGAGYNEQFF

d_gene: TRBD2
j_gene: TRBJ2-2
abundance: -
v_gene: TRBV27
CDR3nt: TGTGCCAGCAGTTTATGGGCTAGCGGGAGGACCGGGGAGCTGTTTTTT
CDR3aa: CASSLWASGRTGELFF

d_gene: -
j_gene: TRBJ1-1
abundance: -
v_gene: TRBV25-1
CDR3nt: TGTGCCAGCAGTCGAGACGAGAGAATGAACACTGAAGCTTTCTTT
CDR3aa: CASSRDERMNTEAFF

d_gene: -
j_gene: TRBJ1-5
abundance: few
v_gene: TRBV25-1
CDR3nt: TGTGCCAGCAGTGAAGGGGGGGCGGAAAGCCAGCCCCAGCATTTT
CDR3aa: CASSEGGAESQPQHF

d_gene: -
j_gene: TRBJ2-1
abundance: -
v_gene: TRBV7-2
CDR3nt: TGTGCCAGCAGCCTGGGCACTGAGCAGTTCTTC
CDR3aa: CASSLGTEQFF

d_gene: TRBD1
j_gene: TRBJ1-1
abundance: once
v_gene: TRBV4-2
CDR3nt: TGTGCCAGCAGCCAAGAAGGCGGGCAGGGGGCTACTGAAGCTTTCTTT
CDR3aa: CASSQEGGQGATEAFF

d_gene: TRBD2
j_gene: TRBJ2-2
abundance: -
v_gene: TRBV2
CDR3nt: TGTGCCAGCAGTGAAGCGCGGTATAGCGGGAGGTCCGGGGAGCTGTTTTTT
CDR3aa: CASSEARYSGRSGELFF

d_gene: -
j_gene: TRBJ2-7
abundance: -
v_gene: TRBV3-1/TRBV3-2
CDR3nt: TGTGCCAGCAGCAAGGAATTTCCCATTTCGTTAGACGAGCAGTACTTC
CDR3aa: CASSKEFPISLDEQYF

d_gene: -
j_gene: TRBJ1-5
abundance: -
v_gene: TRBV6-6
CDR3nt: TGTGCCAGCAGTTACTCGCGGGAGATCAATCAGCCCCAGCATTTT
CDR3aa: CASSYSREINQPQHF

d_gene: -
j_gene: TRBJ1-1
abundance: once
v_gene: TRBV14
CDR3nt: TGTGCCAGCAGCCAAGGGTACAGGGAGGATGGGGTGAACACTGAAGCTTTCTTT
CDR3aa: CASSQGYREDGVNTEAFF

d_gene: TRBD1
j_gene: TRBJ2-5
abundance: once
v_gene: TRBV10-3
CDR3nt: TGTGCCATCAGGGGGACAGGGGTTCAAGAGACCCAGTACTTC
CDR3aa: CAIRGTGVQETQYF

d_gene: -
j_gene: TRBJ2-3
abundance: -
v_gene: TRBV11-2
CDR3nt: TGTGCCAGCAGCCTCACACGTTACCAGTCGGGGAATACGCAGTATTTT
CDR3aa: CASSLTRYQSGNTQYF

d_gene: -
j_gene: TRBJ2-7
abundance: -
v_gene: TRBV3-1/TRBV3-2
CDR3nt: TGTGCCAGCAGCCCGGGAGCCTACGAGCAGTACTTC
CDR3aa: CASSPGAYEQYF

d_gene: TRBD1
j_gene: TRBJ2-7
abundance: -
v_gene: TRBV4-1
CDR3nt: TGCGCCAGCAGCGAGTCCTTAGGGGACAGGTCCTACGAGCAGTACTTC
CDR3aa: CASSESLGDRSYEQYF

d_gene: TRBD1
j_gene: TRBJ2-1
abundance: -
v_gene: TRBV9
CDR3nt: TGTGCCAGCAGCGGAAAGACAGGGGGACGGGAGGCGGTCAATGAGCAGTTCTTC
CDR3aa: CASSGKTGGREAVNEQFF

d_gene: -
j_gene: TRBJ2-7
abundance: -
v_gene: TRBV2
CDR3nt: TGTGCCAGCAGTACTCCCCACAGGGTAGGCGAGCAGTACTTC
CDR3aa: CASSTPHRVGEQYF